Described below is a single T cell receptor (beta chain) sequence and its context. Its antigen is not identified. All patients were mismatch repair deficient, assessed by either PCR or immunohistochemistry. The CDR3 has 13 residues. Germline V CDR1 and CDR2: SGDLS, YYNGEE. V dropped 7 bases and J dropped 7; count of bases not matched to a gene: 2. The protocol was immunoSEQ multiplex PCR, while the TCRdb copy is restricted to in-frame clones and leaves out a portion. The sample includes some 100,000 clones, 70% to 85% of them seen just once. The sample comes from a study of PD-1 blockade in mismatch repair-deficient tumors. At the level of the study: All were previously treated, progressing patients with some twelve mismatch repair-deficient cancer types.

Overall study results and limits: Tumor-resident clones, often undetectable pretreatment in blood, expanded then contracted after pembrolizumab.

Sequences were derived from peripheral blood, sampled around 8 months after starting pembrolizumab. The gene calls are TRBV9 and TRBJ1-4, with 12 bases matching TRBD1. This sequence originates from an adult with mismatch repair-deficient cancer. The CDR3 nucleotides read TGTGCCAGCGGGACAGGGGGCGTTGAAAAACTGTTTTTT. Translating gives CASGTGGVEKLFF.